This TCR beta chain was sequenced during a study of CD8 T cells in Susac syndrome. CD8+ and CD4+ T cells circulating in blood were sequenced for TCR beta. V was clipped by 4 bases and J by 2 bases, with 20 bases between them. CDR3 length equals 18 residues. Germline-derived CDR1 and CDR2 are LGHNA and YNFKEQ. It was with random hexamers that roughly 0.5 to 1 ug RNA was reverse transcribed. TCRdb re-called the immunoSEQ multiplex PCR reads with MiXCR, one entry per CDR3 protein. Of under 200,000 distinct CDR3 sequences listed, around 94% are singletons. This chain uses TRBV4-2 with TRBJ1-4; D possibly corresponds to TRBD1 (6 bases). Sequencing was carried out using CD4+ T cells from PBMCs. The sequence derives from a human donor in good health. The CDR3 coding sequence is TGTGCCAGCAGCCTCATGGTCGGGGGGCGGGGGACTAATGAAAAACTGTTTTTT. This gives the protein CASSLMVGGRGTNEKLFF.